Listed below are T cell receptor beta chains from one sample, sequenced in a study of CD8 T cells in ankylosing spondylitis. TCRdb reanalysed the 5' RACE reads using MiXCR and keeps one entry per CDR3 protein. The profile shows about 69,000 distinct CDR3 sequences, roughly 5% of them singletons. The sample comprised blood, either unsorted or a sorted T cell fraction (not recorded which). These receptors all stem from a male donor with ankylosing spondylitis or in good health (not recorded which). Each CDR3 is given with its conserved first and last residue. Fields, in order: CDR3 DNA, CDR3 protein, J gene, V gene, D gene, clone size. A D gene is named only where the DNA matches it firmly. Size tells how often a clone was seen (once, few, many) or the class of an expanded clone, and some rows leave it out.

TGTGCCAGCAGCCAAGGATCAGGGGCGAGTCCCTACGAGCAGTACTTC | CASSQGSGASPYEQYF | TRBJ2-7 | TRBV3-1 | . | .
TGTGCCAGCAGCCAAAGAATGATTTACGAGCAGTACTTC | CASSQRMIYEQYF | TRBJ2-7 | TRBV3-1 | . | many
TGCGCCAGCAGCTTGGAATTGGGATTCTCCTACGAGCAGTACTTC | CASSLELGFSYEQYF | TRBJ2-7 | TRBV5-1 | . | many
TGCGCCAGCAGCTTGCTCGAGGGAGATACGCAGTATTTT | CASSLLEGDTQYF | TRBJ2-3 | TRBV5-1 | . | many
TGTGCCAGCAGTCCGACAGCGAACACTGAAGCTTTCTTT | CASSPTANTEAFF | TRBJ1-1 | TRBV27 | . | many
TGTGCCAGCAGCAGAGGGGTAAACTATGGCTACACCTTC | CASSRGVNYGYTF | TRBJ1-2 | TRBV7-9 | . | many
TGCAGTGCTCGGGACAGGGGTTCATTTAGCAATCAGCCCCAGCATTTT | CSARDRGSFSNQPQHF | TRBJ1-5 | TRBV20-1 | TRBD1 | many
TGCGCCAGCAGCTTTTCAGGGACGGGGAATGAGCAGTTCTTC | CASSFSGTGNEQFF | TRBJ2-1 | TRBV5-1 | . | many
TGTGCCAGCAGCAGGGGTTTGGGCACTGAAGCTTTCTTT | CASSRGLGTEAFF | TRBJ1-1 | TRBV28 | . | many
TGTGCTAGCAGCCAACTCGGCGGGGGGGGCACAGATACGCAGTATTTT | CASSQLGGGGTDTQYF | TRBJ2-3 | TRBV7-7 | TRBD2 | many
TGTGCCATCAGCTTTAATGATCCTAACTATGGCTACACCTTC | CAISFNDPNYGYTF | TRBJ1-2 | TRBV10-3 | . | many
TGTGCCAGCAGCTCGGGACAGGGGGCAGAACCCCTCCACTTT | CASSSGQGAEPLHF | TRBJ1-6 | TRBV7-8 | TRBD1 | many
TGTGCCAGCAGCACCCATGGGCAGGAAAACTATGGCTACACCTTC | CASSTHGQENYGYTF | TRBJ1-2 | TRBV4-2 | . | many
TGCAGTGCTAGTGACGGGCCCAATCAGCCCCAGCATTTT | CSASDGPNQPQHF | TRBJ1-5 | TRBV20-1 | . | many
TGTGCCAGCAGTCCAGACAGGGGCGGAAACTACGAGCAGTACTTC | CASSPDRGGNYEQYF | TRBJ2-7 | TRBV12-3/TRBV12-4 | TRBD1 | many
TGCAGTGCTAGAACACCGGGACCCGACTTCTATGAGCAGTTCTTC | CSARTPGPDFYEQFF | TRBJ2-1 | TRBV20-1 | . | many
TGTGCCAGCGAGATAGCGGGTTCCTACAATGAGCAGTTCTTC | CASEIAGSYNEQFF | TRBJ2-1 | TRBV28 | TRBD2 | many